One sample yielded the 23 T cell receptor beta chains listed below, sequenced in a study of OX40 agonist ivuxolimab in advanced cancers. TCRdb's copy holds only in-frame clones and misses some; the assay was immunoSEQ multiplex PCR. The repertoire consists of roughly 30,000 clones, with 85% to 95% occurring once and the leading ten covering 9.4%. This specimen was CD4+ or CD8+ T cells sorted from blood, taken in a trial of the OX40 agonist ivuxolimab. The receptors derive from an adult with an advanced solid tumor such as melanoma, head and neck, liver or kidney cancer.

The chain uses TRBV4-1 and TRBJ1-1, with D perhaps TRBD1 (5 bases). The V and J ends lost 3 bases and 0 bases respectively, with 11 bases between them. This CDR3 has 15 residues. Germline loops: CDR1 MGHRA, CDR2 YSYEKL. The CDR3 region is CASSQMEGMNTEAFF. CDR3 nucleotide sequence: TGCGCCAGCAGCCAGATGGAGGGGATGAACACTGAAGCTTTCTTT.

The gene calls are TRBV6-1 and TRBJ2-2, with 9 bases that match TRBD2. V was pared by 1 base and J by 6 bases, with 3 bases of the junction left unmatched. Germline V gene data show CDR1 as MNHNS and CDR2 as SASEGT. There are 15 residues in the CDR3. CDR3 region: CASSEGAGGAGELFF. Written as DNA, the CDR3 is TGTGCCAGCAGTGAAGGAGCGGGGGGTGCCGGGGAGCTGTTTTTT.

CDR3 sequence reads: CASSSAKLWGLETQYF. For the CDR3, the DNA is TGTGCCAGCAGCTCAGCAAAGCTGTGGGGGCTTGAGACCCAGTACTTC. The chain joins TRBV7-8 to TRBJ2-5; tentatively, D is TRBD1 (6 bases). This CDR3 is 16 amino acids long. Trimming took off 4 bases at V and 5 bases at J, with 20 bases between the two ends. From germline, CDR1 is SGHVS and CDR2 FQNEAQ. Full variable domain (rest looked up from reference TRBV7-8 and TRBJ2-5): GAGVSQSPRYKVAKRGQDVALRCDPISGHVSLFWYQQALGQGPEFLTYFQNEAQLDKSGLPSDRFFAERPEGSVSTLKIQRTQQEDSAVYLCASSSAKLWGLETQYFGPGTRLLVL.

V and J are TRBV27 and TRBJ2-5, with a weak D call TRBD1 (5 bases). Trimming left V 3 bases short and J 4 bases short, with 12 bases between. This CDR3 is built from 14 residues. Looked up from germline, CDR1 is MNHEY and CDR2 is SMNVEV (reference sequence). CDR3 nucleotide sequence: TGTGCCAGCAGTTTTGGGGCTTTGGGAGAGACCCAGTACTTC. Protein sequence: CASSFGALGETQYF.

The genes are TRBV5-1 and TRBJ1-4; D possibly corresponds to TRBD1 (6 bases). The CDR3 length is 14 residues. V shed 4 bases and J shed 3 bases, with 10 bases lying between them. Per germline, CDR1 SGHRS and CDR2 YFSETQ. DNA for the CDR3: TGCGCCAGCAGCCCACAGGGATCTAATGAAAAACTGTTTTTT. Its translation: CASSPQGSNEKLFF. Full variable domain (outside the CDR3, taken from reference TRBV5-1 and TRBJ1-4): KAGVTQTPRYLIKTRGQQVTLSCSPISGHRSVSWYQQTPGQGLQFLFEYFSETQRNKGNFPGRFSGRQFSNSRSEMNVSTLELGDSALYLCASSPQGSNEKLFFGSGTQLSVL.

This chain joins TRBV10-2 and TRBJ2-3; 8 bases are a match to TRBD1. The V segment lost 6 bases and the J segment 6 bases; nucleotides outside the gene matches: 17. CDR1 and CDR2 (germline): WSHSY, SAAADI. The CDR3 runs 17 residues. The CDR3: CASRSELDREGWDTQYF. The CDR3 nucleotides read TGCGCCAGCAGGTCAGAATTGGACAGGGAAGGATGGGATACGCAGTATTTT.

The chain combines TRBV18 with TRBJ1-2; D may be TRBD1 (6 bases). The V gene's germline CDR1 is KGHSH and CDR2 LQKENI. V lost 4 bases and J lost 3, with 12 bases in between. This CDR3 has 14 amino acids. The CDR3 DNA reads as TGTGCCAGCTCACTTTTGTCAGGGGACTATGGCTACACCTTC. Its translation: CASSLLSGDYGYTF.

The chain couples TRBV11-2 to TRBJ2-7; no clear D. Trimming left V 2 bases short and J 0 bases short, with 8 bases between. CDR3 length: 14 residues. Germline loops: CDR1 SGHAT, CDR2 FQNNGV. The CDR3 protein is CASSLSGSSYEQYF. DNA of the CDR3: TGTGCCAGCAGCTTATCTGGCAGCTCCTACGAGCAGTACTTC. Variable domain in full (rest from reference TRBV11-2 and TRBJ2-7): EAGVAQSPRYKIIEKRQSVAFWCNPISGHATLYWYQQILGQGPKLLIQFQNNGVVDDSQLPKDRFSAERLKGVDSTLKIQPAKLEDSAVYLCASSLSGSSYEQYFGPGTRLTVT.

The chain combines TRBV4-1 with TRBJ2-1; 12 bases agree with TRBD2. V lost 0 bases, J lost 7 bases, and 7 bases stayed unmatched. Germline V gene lookup returns CDR1 MGHRA and CDR2 YSYEKL. The CDR3 is made up of 17 amino acids. The CDR3 spells CASSQEPSGGAGNEQFF. The DNA for the CDR3 is TGCGCCAGCAGCCAAGAGCCTAGCGGGGGGGCCGGAAATGAGCAGTTCTTC.

This chain connects TRBV6-4 to TRBJ2-7; 12 bases match TRBD1. Trimming removed 2 bases from V and 7 bases from J; junction bases left unmatched: 6. The CDR3 has 15 residues. Germline CDR1 MRHNA, CDR2 SNTAGT. CDR3: CASSDGTGGSGEQYF. The CDR3 bases are TGTGCCAGCAGTGACGGGACAGGGGGCTCGGGTGAGCAGTACTTC.

The chain has TRBV4-2 and TRBJ2-1; D gene unclear. Germline V gene sequence: CDR1 LGHNA, CDR2 YNFKEQ. The CDR3 sequence is 14 residues long. Trimming removed 0 bases from V and 6 bases from J, with 9 bases in between. DNA of the CDR3: TGTGCCAGCAGCCAAGATTGGGATGGCAATGAGCAGTTCTTC. It yields the protein CASSQDWDGNEQFF.

The genes are TRBV6-1 and TRBJ1-2; tentatively, D is TRBD1 (5 bases). The germline V and J ends were trimmed by 9 bases and 7 bases, with 15 bases remaining between them. This CDR3 comprises 12 residues. Per germline, CDR1 MNHNS and CDR2 SASEGT. The CDR3 bases are TGTGCCAGGGACGGCGCCCAGGGTGGCTACACCTTC. It translates to CARDGAQGGYTF.

The genes are TRBV19 and TRBJ2-2; 11 bases align to TRBD2. The V gene's germline CDR1 is LNHDA and CDR2 SQIVND (reference sequence). Trimming at V came to 7 bases and at J to 0 bases, leaving 28 bases not matched to a gene. The CDR3 loop spans 24 amino acids. CDR3 amino acids: CASNSASGGPFTELLIANTGELFF. The CDR3 coding sequence is TGTGCCAGTAACTCGGCTAGCGGGGGGCCTTTCACCGAATTACTCATCGCGAACACCGGGGAGCTGTTTTTT.

The chain carries TRBV2 and TRBJ2-7, with D unresolved. V dropped 3 bases and J dropped 5 bases, with 14 bases sitting between them. CDR3 length equals 14 residues. Germline CDR1 SNHLY, CDR2 FYNNEI. The CDR3 is CASSEVLGSHEQYF. CDR3 in DNA: TGTGCCAGCAGTGAGGTCCTAGGAAGCCACGAGCAGTACTTC.

The table lists this clone with a count of one. The gene calls are TRBV10-3 and TRBJ1-5; 7 positions match TRBD1. CDR1 ENHRY and CDR2 SYGVKD come from the germline V gene. The trim removed 0 bases at V and 4 bases at J, leaving 9 bases unmatched. The length of the CDR3 is 17 residues. CDR3 protein: CAISESPRQGRNQPQHF. The CDR3 DNA reads TGTGCCATCAGTGAGTCCCCACGACAGGGACGAAATCAGCCCCAGCATTTT.

V is TRBV14 and J is TRBJ2-4; 9 bases fit TRBD2. Per the germline V gene, CDR1 is SGHDN and CDR2 is FVKESK. This CDR3 spans 13 amino acids. Unmatched junction bases numbered 2, after V lost 6 bases and J lost 5 bases. The CDR3, as DNA: TGTGCCAGCAGGGGACTAGCTGAAAACATTCAGTACTTC. It yields the protein CASRGLAENIQYF.

J is TRBJ2-3 and V is TRBV9; D tentatively reads TRBD1 or TRBD2 (6 bases each). The CDR3 runs to 15 residues. Deletions cut 3 bases from V and 2 bases from J, with 13 bases between. CDR1 and CDR2 from the germline V gene are SGDLS and YYNGEE. The CDR3 region has the DNA TGTGCCAGCAGCGCTTTTAGGGGGGACACAGATACGCAGTATTTT. Encoded protein: CASSAFRGDTDTQYF.

The V call is TRBV2, the J call TRBJ2-1, with D maybe TRBD1 (6 bases). Per germline, CDR1 SNHLY and CDR2 FYNNEI. The CDR3 spans 12 residues. The V end was cut by 4 bases, the J end by 8 bases, with 9 bases between. As DNA, the CDR3 is TGTGCCAGCAGTGCAGGGGTTGATGAGCAGTTCTTC. Translated, it gives CASSAGVDEQFF.

The chain is built from TRBV4-1 and TRBJ2-1; D remains unclear. Deletions cut 1 base from V and 7 bases from J, with 11 bases between. Germline V lookup: CDR1 MGHRA, CDR2 YSYEKL. The CDR3 is 14 amino acids. This chain's CDR3 is CASSQGGPTNEQFF. The CDR3 region has the DNA TGCGCCAGCAGCCAAGGAGGACCGACTAATGAGCAGTTCTTC.

V usage is TRBV6-5 and J usage is TRBJ2-7; D not certain. Germline loops: CDR1 MNHEY, CDR2 SVGAGI. CDR3 length equals 14 residues. Trimming removed 3 bases at V and 4 bases at J, with 13 bases between. The CDR3: CASSYGTTNYEQYF. The CDR3 DNA reads TGTGCCAGCAGTTATGGCACCACAAATTACGAGCAGTACTTC.

The gene calls are TRBV29-1 and TRBJ1-2; D possibly corresponds to TRBD1 (5 bases). V shed 6 bases and J shed 4 bases, with 24 bases lying between them. CDR3 length: 16 residues. Per germline, CDR1 SQVTM and CDR2 ANQGSEA. CDR3 coding DNA: TGCAGCGTGCCCGATCGGGACGGACTACTAACCTATGGCTACACCTTC. Translating gives CSVPDRDGLLTYGYTF.

V and J are TRBV7-9 and TRBJ1-2; D is unresolved. CDR1 and CDR2 from the germline V gene are SEHNR and FQNEAQ (reference sequence). The CDR3 runs 12 residues. The V and J ends lost 4 bases and 5 bases respectively, with 8 bases between them. The CDR3, as DNA: TGTGCCAGCAGCTCCGACCTTTATGGCTACACCTTC. This translates into CASSSDLYGYTF.

The rearrangement uses TRBV5-6 and TRBJ1-3; D gene unclear. In germline, CDR1 is SGHDT, CDR2 YYEEEE. The CDR3 covers 12 residues. Trimming took 2 bases from V and 8 from J, leaving 8 bases between them. CDR3 sequence (DNA): TGTGCCAGCAGCTTTACCCAGGACACCATATATTTT. Translating gives CASSFTQDTIYF. The full variable domain, completed using reference TRBV5-6 and TRBJ1-3, is DAGVTQSPTHLIKTRGQQVTLRCSPKSGHDTVSWYQQALGQGPQFIFQYYEEEERQRGNFPDRFSGHQFPNYSSELNVNALLLGDSALYLCASSFTQDTIYFGEGSWLTVV.